The 21 T cell receptor beta chains in this list originate from one sample, sequenced in a study of blood T cells in healthy people across ages. It was with a sample-barcoded 5' primer and a J-beta primer mix that a second PCR of about 7 to 12 cycles was run. TCRdb analysed the 5' RACE reads with MiXCR anew, one entry per CDR3 protein. The sample comprises approximately 600,000 distinct CDR3 sequences, approximately 50% of which are singletons, and 30% to 40% rests with the top ten. Sequencing input: blood. The receptors come from a man aged 55 to 70 in good health.

This clonotype was detected only a few times. V is TRBV4-1 and J is TRBJ2-7; 10 nucleotides agree with TRBD1. The CDR3 loop spans 16 amino acids. Looked up from germline, CDR1 is MGHRA and CDR2 is YSYEKL. Trimming removed 1 base from V and 3 bases from J; junction bases left unmatched: 6. CDR3 sequence: CASSQGRDRGLYEQYF. DNA of the CDR3: TGCGCCAGCAGCCAAGGTAGAGACAGGGGGCTCTACGAGCAGTACTTC.

This sequence joins TRBV12-3 or TRBV12-4 and TRBJ1-2, with TRBD1 matching over 7 bases. CDR3 length equals 14 residues. Unmatched junction bases numbered 10, after V lost 8 bases and J lost 4 bases. The CDR3 is CASGPRGFGYGYTF. As DNA, the CDR3 is TGTGCCAGCGGCCCCAGGGGGTTCGGCTATGGCTACACCTTC.

The gene calls are TRBV7-8 and TRBJ1-1, with TRBD1 as a possible D gene (6 bases). The V end was cut by 5 bases, the J end by 13 bases, with 20 bases between. Germline V CDR1 and CDR2: SGHVS, FQNEAQ. The CDR3 has 13 residues. In DNA, the CDR3 is TGTGCCAGCAGCACTGGACAGTGGAGGGTGGGTTTCTTT. It translates to CASSTGQWRVGFF.

This chain uses TRBV12-5 with TRBJ2-3, with D possibly matching TRBD2 (6 bases). This CDR3 is 16 amino acids long. Trimming stripped 1 base from V and 1 base from J, with 12 bases between. The germline V gene has CDR1 LGHNT and CDR2 FRNRAP. The CDR3 coding sequence is TGTGCTAGTGGTTTGGGTACTAGCTCAGGCACAGATACGCAGTATTTT. Encoded protein: CASGLGTSSGTDTQYF.

This clonotype occurred a few times. The chain joins TRBV2 to TRBJ2-1, with TRBD1 identical over 11 bases. The V and J ends lost 7 bases and 2 bases, in that order; junction bases with no gene match: 4. Germline V gene sequence: CDR1 SNHLY, CDR2 FYNNEI. The CDR3 consists of 15 residues. The CDR3, as DNA: TGTGCCAGCACCTTGGACAGGGGGCCCTACAATGAGCAGTTCTTC. It specifies CASTLDRGPYNEQFF.

V usage is TRBV2 and J usage is TRBJ2-7; 15 positions match TRBD2. The J call could be wrong; TRBJ2-5 is a better fit for the DNA end. CDR1 and CDR2 from the germline V gene are SNHLY and FYNNEI. This CDR3 has 16 residues. The chain's CDR3 is CASSAGLAGGMETQYF. CDR3 nucleotide sequence: TGTGCCAGCAGCGCAGGACTAGCGGGGGGGATGGAGACCCAGTACTTC.

The DNA for the CDR3 is TGTGCCATTAGGGACATACTCACAGATACGCAGTATTTT. It yields the protein CAIRDILTDTQYF. The chain combines TRBV28 with TRBJ2-3; D possibly corresponds to TRBD1 (6 bases). The CDR3 contains 13 residues. The germline V gene encodes CDR1 MDHEN and CDR2 SYDVKM. With 10 bases removed from V and 2 bases from J, the gap between germline ends came to 13 bases.

The rearrangement links TRBV7-9 to TRBJ2-2; D is ambiguous. The V and J ends lost 5 bases and 2 bases respectively, with 9 bases between them. In germline, CDR1 is SEHNR, CDR2 FQNEAQ (reference sequence). The CDR3 runs to 14 residues. In nucleotides, the CDR3 is TGTGCCAGCAGCGAAGACGCAAACACCGGGGAGCTGTTTTTT. Translated, it gives CASSEDANTGELFF. Based on the CDR3 plus reference TRBV7-9 and TRBJ2-2, the full variable domain is DTGVSQNPRHKITKRGQNVTFRCDPISEHNRLYWYRQTLGQGPEFLTYFQNEAQLEKSRLLSDRFSAERPKGSFSTLEIQRTEQGDSAMYLCASSEDANTGELFFGEGSRLTVL.

This rearrangement joins TRBV20-1 to TRBJ2-7, with D possibly being TRBD1 or TRBD2 (6 bases each). This CDR3 comprises 13 residues. Germline lookup yields CDR1 DFQATT and CDR2 SNEGSKA (reference sequence). V shed 3 bases and J shed 7 bases, with 16 bases lying between them. DNA for the CDR3: TGCAGTGCTAGGGGGTCAGGGGCGGGGGAGCAGTACTTC. Translated, it gives CSARGSGAGEQYF.

This clonotype appeared many times. The gene calls are TRBV28 and TRBJ1-2; 10 nucleotides align to TRBD1. Germline-derived CDR1 and CDR2 are MDHEN and SYDVKM. Trimming at V came to 6 bases and at J to 4 bases, leaving 8 bases not matched to a gene. There are 15 residues in the CDR3. The DNA of the CDR3 is TGTGCCAGCAGCTCAGACAGGGGGCTTGGCTATGGCTACACCTTC. Translation: CASSSDRGLGYGYTF.

The V call is TRBV10-3, the J call TRBJ2-1, with TRBD2 identical over 9 bases. V shed 6 bases, J shed 8 bases, and the junction held 11 bases outside the gene matches. Germline CDR1 is ENHRY and CDR2 is SYGVKD. CDR3 size: 15 residues. The CDR3 DNA reads TGTGCCATCAGGACTAGCGGCCATTTTCCAGATGAGCAGTTCTTC. Encoded protein: CAIRTSGHFPDEQFF.

The genes are TRBV5-4 and TRBJ2-1; D uncertain. This CDR3 has 15 residues. The germline V gene has CDR1 SGHNT and CDR2 YYREEE (reference sequence). Trimming removed 4 bases at V and 2 bases at J, with 13 bases between. This CDR3 reads CASSRDAGPYNEQFF. CDR3 coding DNA: TGTGCCAGCAGCCGCGACGCAGGCCCCTACAATGAGCAGTTCTTC.

V gene TRBV7-2 combines with J gene TRBJ2-1, with 8 bases lining up with TRBD1. The J call could be wrong; TRBJ2-7 is a better fit for the DNA end. In germline, CDR1 is SGHTA, CDR2 FQGNSA. CDR3 length equals 14 residues. The CDR3 loop reads CASSLRTGSSEQYF. CDR3 nucleotides: TGTGCCAGCAGCTTACGGACAGGGTCGAGTGAGCAGTACTTC.

This chain uses TRBV4-2 with TRBJ2-1, with D perhaps matching TRBD1 (5 bases). CDR3 size: 16 residues. V lost 3 bases to trimming and J lost 2 bases, with 14 bases between them. CDR1 and CDR2 from the germline V gene are LGHNA and YNFKEQ. CDR3 loop: CASSHGQGTTYNEQFF. The CDR3, as DNA: TGTGCCAGCAGCCATGGGCAGGGTACCACCTACAATGAGCAGTTCTTC.

V gene TRBV19 combines with J gene TRBJ2-3; 8 bases fit TRBD2. Germline loops: CDR1 LNHDA, CDR2 SQIVND (reference sequence). The CDR3 totals 17 residues. V dropped 6 bases and J dropped 2; count of bases not matched to a gene: 13. The DNA for the CDR3 is TGTGCCAGTAGCAACCAACCCGGGACTAGACTCACAGATACGCAGTATTTT. It encodes CASSNQPGTRLTDTQYF. Variable domain in full (rest from reference TRBV19 and TRBJ2-3): DGGITQSPKYLFRKEGQNVTLSCEQNLNHDAMYWYRQDPGQGLRLIYYSQIVNDFQKGDIAEGYSVSREKKESFPLTVTSAQKNPTAFYLCASSNQPGTRLTDTQYFGPGTRLTVL.

This clonotype was seen a handful of times. J is TRBJ2-2 and V is TRBV12-3 or TRBV12-4, with no clear D. Trimming shortened V by 4 bases and J by 2 bases, and 5 bases separated the two germline ends. This CDR3 has 13 residues. The CDR3 DNA follows: TGTGCCAGCAGTTCGCAAAACACCGGGGAGCTGTTTTTT. Its protein is CASSSQNTGELFF.

The chain combines TRBV4-2 with TRBJ2-6; D might be TRBD1 (6 bases). Trimming stripped 2 bases from V and 2 bases from J, with 10 bases between. The V gene's germline CDR1 is LGHNA and CDR2 YNFKEQ. This CDR3 is 16 amino acids long. CDR3: CASSQTGPTGANVLTF. CDR3 coding DNA: TGTGCCAGCAGCCAAACAGGGCCGACTGGGGCCAACGTCCTGACTTTC.

The chain is built from TRBV29-1 and TRBJ2-7; perhaps TRBD1 as D (6 bases). The germline gives CDR1 SQVTM, CDR2 ANQGSEA. The CDR3 contains 12 residues. The V gene lost 0 bases and the J gene lost 12 bases, with 15 bases spanning the gap. This CDR3 reads CSVEEKGETRYF. The CDR3 DNA reads as TGCAGCGTTGAAGAGAAGGGGGAGACCCGGTACTTC.

The sample holds a few counts of this clonotype. The rearrangement uses TRBV19 and TRBJ2-7; 8 bases match TRBD1. The CDR3 length is 14 residues. Germline loops: CDR1 LNHDA, CDR2 SQIVND (reference sequence). V lost 8 bases, J lost 0 bases, and 6 bases stayed unmatched. The CDR3 DNA reads as TGTGCCAGTCGCAGACAGGGGAACTCCTACGAGCAGTACTTC. Translating it yields CASRRQGNSYEQYF. The entire variable domain, with the rest obtained from reference TRBV19 and TRBJ2-7, is as follows: DGGITQSPKYLFRKEGQNVTLSCEQNLNHDAMYWYRQDPGQGLRLIYYSQIVNDFQKGDIAEGYSVSREKKESFPLTVTSAQKNPTAFYLCASRRQGNSYEQYFGPGTRLTVT.

The chain carries TRBV25-1 and TRBJ1-4; 9 nucleotides match TRBD1. CDR1 is MGHDK, CDR2 SYGVNS, per germline. This CDR3 spans 14 amino acids. J lost 8 bases, V lost 6 bases, and 7 bases had no gene match. CDR3 residues: CASRADRGGEKLFF. CDR3 nucleotides: TGTGCCAGCAGGGCGGACAGGGGTGGGGAAAAACTGTTTTTT.

The V call is TRBV12-3 or TRBV12-4, the J call TRBJ2-3; possible D gene TRBD1, 7 bases. V lost 4 bases and J lost 11, with 19 bases in between. This CDR3 has 14 amino acids. The CDR3 reads CASSSGGGGDVQYF. The CDR3 DNA reads TGTGCCAGCAGTTCTGGAGGGGGCGGAGACGTGCAGTATTTT.